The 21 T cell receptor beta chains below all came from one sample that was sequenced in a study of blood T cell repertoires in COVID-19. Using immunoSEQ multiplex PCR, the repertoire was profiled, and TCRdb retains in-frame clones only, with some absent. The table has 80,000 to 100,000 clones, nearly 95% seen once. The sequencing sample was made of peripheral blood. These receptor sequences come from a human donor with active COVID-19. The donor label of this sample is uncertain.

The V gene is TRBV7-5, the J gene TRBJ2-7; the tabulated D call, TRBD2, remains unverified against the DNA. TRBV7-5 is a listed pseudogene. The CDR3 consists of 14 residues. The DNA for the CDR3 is TGTGCCAGAAGCTTAGACTCCGGCTCCTACGAGCAGTACTTC. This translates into CARSLDSGSYEQYF.

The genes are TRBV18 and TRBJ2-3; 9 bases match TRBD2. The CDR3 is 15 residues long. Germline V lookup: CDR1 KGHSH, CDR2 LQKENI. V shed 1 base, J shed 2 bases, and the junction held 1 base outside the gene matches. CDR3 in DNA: TGTGCCAGCTCACCACTAGCGGGGGACACAGATACGCAGTATTTT. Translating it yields CASSPLAGDTDTQYF.

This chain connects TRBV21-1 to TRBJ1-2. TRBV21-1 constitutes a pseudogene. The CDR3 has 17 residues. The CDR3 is CASSGRLGTQLPIGYTF. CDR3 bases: TGTGCCAGCAGCGGGAGATTGGGCACCCAACTCCCTATCGGCTACACCTTC.

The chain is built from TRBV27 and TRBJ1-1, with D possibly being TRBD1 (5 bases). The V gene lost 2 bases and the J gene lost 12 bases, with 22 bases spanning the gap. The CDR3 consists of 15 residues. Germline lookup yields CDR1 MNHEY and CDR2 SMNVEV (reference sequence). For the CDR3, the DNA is TGTGCCAGCAGTTTAATCCCCCAGGGTAGCGGGGGATCTTTCTTT. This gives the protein CASSLIPQGSGGSFF.

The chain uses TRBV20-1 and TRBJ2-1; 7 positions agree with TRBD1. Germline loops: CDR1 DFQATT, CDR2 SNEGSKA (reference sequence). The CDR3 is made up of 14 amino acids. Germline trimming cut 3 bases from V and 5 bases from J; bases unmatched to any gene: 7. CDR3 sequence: CSASEQGVDNEQFF. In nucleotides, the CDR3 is TGCAGTGCTAGTGAGCAGGGGGTCGACAATGAGCAGTTCTTC.

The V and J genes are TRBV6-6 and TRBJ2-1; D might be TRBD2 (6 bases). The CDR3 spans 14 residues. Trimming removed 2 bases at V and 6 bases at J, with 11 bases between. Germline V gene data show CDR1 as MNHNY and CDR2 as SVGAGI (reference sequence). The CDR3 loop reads CASSYGEDRNEQFF. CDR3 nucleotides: TGTGCCAGCAGTTACGGGGAGGACCGCAATGAGCAGTTCTTC.

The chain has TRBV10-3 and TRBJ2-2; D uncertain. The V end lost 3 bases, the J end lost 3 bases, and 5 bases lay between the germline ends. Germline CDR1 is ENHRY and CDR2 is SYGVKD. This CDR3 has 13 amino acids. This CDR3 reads CAISETDTGELFF. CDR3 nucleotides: TGTGCCATCAGTGAAACAGACACCGGGGAGCTGTTTTTT.

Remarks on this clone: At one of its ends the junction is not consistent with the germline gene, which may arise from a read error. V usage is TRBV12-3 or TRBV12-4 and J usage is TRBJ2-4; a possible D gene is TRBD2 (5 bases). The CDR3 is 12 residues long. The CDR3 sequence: CASSFQTLSVRF. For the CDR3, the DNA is TGTGCCAGCAGTTTTCAGACTCTTAGCGTCCGCTTC.

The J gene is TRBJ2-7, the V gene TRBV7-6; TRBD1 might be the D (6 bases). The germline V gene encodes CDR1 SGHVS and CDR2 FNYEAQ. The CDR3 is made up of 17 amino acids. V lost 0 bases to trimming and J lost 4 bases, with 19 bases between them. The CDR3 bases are TGTGCCAGCAGCTTAGCGGGAAGACGCAGGGGTTTTTACGAGCAGTACTTC. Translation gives CASSLAGRRRGFYEQYF.

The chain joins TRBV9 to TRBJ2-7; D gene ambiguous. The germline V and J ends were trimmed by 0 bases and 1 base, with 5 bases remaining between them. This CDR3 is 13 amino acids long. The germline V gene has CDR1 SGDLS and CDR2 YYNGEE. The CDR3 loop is CASSVGQSYEQYF. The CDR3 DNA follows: TGTGCCAGCAGCGTAGGCCAGTCCTACGAGCAGTACTTC.

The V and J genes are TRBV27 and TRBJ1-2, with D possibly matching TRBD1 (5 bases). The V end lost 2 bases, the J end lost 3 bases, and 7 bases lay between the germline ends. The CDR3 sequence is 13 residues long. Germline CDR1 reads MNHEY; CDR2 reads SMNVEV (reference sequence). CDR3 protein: CASSLTGYYGYTF. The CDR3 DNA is TGTGCCAGCAGTTTAACAGGATACTATGGCTACACCTTC.

The CDR3 loop is CASSKTGGTGQPQHF. The CDR3, as DNA: TGTGCCAGCAGCAAGACAGGGGGCACAGGGCAGCCCCAGCATTTT. The chain combines TRBV7-9 with TRBJ1-5; TRBD1 aligns across 10 bases. Germline V lookup: CDR1 SEHNR, CDR2 FQNEAQ (reference sequence). With 5 bases clipped from V and 7 bases from J, the junction kept 8 bases outside the gene matches. CDR3 length equals 15 residues.

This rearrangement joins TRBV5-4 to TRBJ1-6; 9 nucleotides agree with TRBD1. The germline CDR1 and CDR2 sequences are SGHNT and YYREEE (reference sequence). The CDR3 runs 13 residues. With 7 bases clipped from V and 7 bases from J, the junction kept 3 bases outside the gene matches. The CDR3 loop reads CASGTGKNSPLHF. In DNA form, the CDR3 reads TGTGCCAGCGGGACAGGGAAAAATTCACCCCTCCACTTT.

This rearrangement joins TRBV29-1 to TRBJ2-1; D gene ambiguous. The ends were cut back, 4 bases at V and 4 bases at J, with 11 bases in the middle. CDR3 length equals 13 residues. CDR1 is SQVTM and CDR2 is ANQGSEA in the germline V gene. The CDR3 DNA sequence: TGCAGCGTTGTTAGGAGCTTTTACAATGAGCAGTTCTTC. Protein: CSVVRSFYNEQFF.

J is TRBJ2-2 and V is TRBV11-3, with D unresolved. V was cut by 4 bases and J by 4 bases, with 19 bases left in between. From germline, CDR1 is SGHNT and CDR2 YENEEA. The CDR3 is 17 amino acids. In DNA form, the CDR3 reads TGTGCCAGCAGCTATCACCTCACTTCCCACTTCACCGGGGAGCTGTTTTTT. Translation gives CASSYHLTSHFTGELFF.

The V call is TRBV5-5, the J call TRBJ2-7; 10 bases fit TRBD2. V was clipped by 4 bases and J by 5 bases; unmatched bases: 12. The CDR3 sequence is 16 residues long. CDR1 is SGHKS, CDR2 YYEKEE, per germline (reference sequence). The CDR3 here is CASSPPSGRAGNEQYF. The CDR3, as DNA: TGTGCCAGCAGCCCCCCAAGCGGGAGGGCCGGGAACGAGCAGTACTTC.

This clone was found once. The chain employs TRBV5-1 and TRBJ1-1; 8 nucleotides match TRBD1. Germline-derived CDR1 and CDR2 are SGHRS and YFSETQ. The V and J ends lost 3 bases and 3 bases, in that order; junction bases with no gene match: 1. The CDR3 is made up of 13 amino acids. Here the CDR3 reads CASSWGQDTEAFF. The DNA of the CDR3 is TGCGCCAGCAGCTGGGGACAGGACACTGAAGCTTTCTTT.

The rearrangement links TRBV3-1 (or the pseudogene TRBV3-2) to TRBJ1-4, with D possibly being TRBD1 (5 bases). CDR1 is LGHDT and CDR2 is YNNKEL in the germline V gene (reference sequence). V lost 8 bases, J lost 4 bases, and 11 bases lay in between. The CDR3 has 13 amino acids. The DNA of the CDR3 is TGTGCCAGCGCCGGGGGTCTTAATGAAAAACTGTTTTTT. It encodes CASAGGLNEKLFF.

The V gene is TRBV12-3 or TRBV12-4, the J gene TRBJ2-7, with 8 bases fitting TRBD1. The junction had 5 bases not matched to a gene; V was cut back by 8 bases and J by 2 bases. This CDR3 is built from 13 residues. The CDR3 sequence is CASGIQGAYEQYF. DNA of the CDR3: TGTGCCAGCGGAATACAGGGGGCCTACGAGCAGTACTTC.

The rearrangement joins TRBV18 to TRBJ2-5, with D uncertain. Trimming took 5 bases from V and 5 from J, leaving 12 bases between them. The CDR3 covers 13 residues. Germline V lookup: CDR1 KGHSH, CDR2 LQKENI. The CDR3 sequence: CASSLLVGETQYF. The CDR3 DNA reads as TGTGCCAGCTCATTGCTAGTCGGGGAGACCCAGTACTTC.

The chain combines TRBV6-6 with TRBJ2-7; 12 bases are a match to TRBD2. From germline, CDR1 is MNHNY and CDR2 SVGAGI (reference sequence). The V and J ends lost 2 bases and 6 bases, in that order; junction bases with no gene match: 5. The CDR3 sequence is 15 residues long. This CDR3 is CASSYRLAGVGEQYF. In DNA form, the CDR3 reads TGTGCCAGCAGTTACCGACTAGCGGGAGTTGGCGAGCAGTACTTC.